Shown below are 29 T cell receptor beta chains from a single sample sequenced in a study of radiotherapy plus CTLA-4 blockade in lung cancer. This table comes from immunoSEQ multiplex PCR, and its TCRdb copy is limited to in-frame clones, with some not included. The sample includes 43,000 or so clones, approximately 73% of them seen just once. The sequenced sample was peripheral blood, obtained from a patient treated with radiotherapy plus ipilimumab. These receptors were taken from a human donor with non-small cell lung cancer who had a complete response to radiotherapy plus ipilimumab.

This clone was picked up a small number of times. This sequence joins TRBV7-3 and TRBJ2-5, with TRBD1 as a possible D gene (6 bases). With 5 bases removed from V and 4 bases from J, the gap between germline ends came to 17 bases. The CDR3 spans 15 residues. Germline V gene data show CDR1 as SGHTA and CDR2 as FQGTGA. In nucleotides, the CDR3 is TGTGCCAGCAGCATCACCGGGACAAGGGGAGAGACCCAGTACTTC. Encoded protein: CASSITGTRGETQYF.

This clone was seen only a few times. The chain combines TRBV2 with TRBJ1-3; 7 bases align to TRBD1. This CDR3 region has 15 residues. V lost 5 bases and J lost 9; bases outside the gene matches: 13. Looked up from germline, CDR1 is SNHLY and CDR2 is FYNNEI. CDR3 amino acids: CASSPAGGDSGTIYF. CDR3 bases: TGTGCCAGCAGTCCCGCAGGGGGAGATAGCGGCACCATATATTTT.

This sequence joins TRBV4-3 and TRBJ1-1; TRBD1 agrees at 9 bases. The CDR3 covers 17 residues. Germline CDR1 and CDR2: LGHNA and YSLEER. V was clipped by 2 bases and J by 1 base; unmatched bases: 8. The DNA for the CDR3 is TGCGCCAGCAGCCAACACGGGACAGGGCTATCGAACACTGAAGCTTTCTTT. The encoded protein is CASSQHGTGLSNTEAFF.

The V call is TRBV19, the J call TRBJ2-4, with TRBD2 matching over 13 bases. The CDR3 loop spans 16 amino acids. J gave up 5 bases and V 5 bases, and 6 bases lay outside the gene matches. CDR1 and CDR2 (germline): LNHDA, SQIVND (reference sequence). The CDR3 DNA is TGTGCCAGTAGTCCCTTACTAGCGGGAGGGGAAAACATTCAGTACTTC. Protein sequence: CASSPLLAGGENIQYF.

The chain employs TRBV2 and TRBJ1-5; TRBD1 might be the D (5 bases). Trimming took off 6 bases at V and 1 base at J, with 13 bases between the two ends. CDR3 length: 15 amino acids. Germline V gene sequence: CDR1 SNHLY, CDR2 FYNNEI. The CDR3 DNA follows: TGTGCCAGCAGAACCCGACGGGGGAGCAATCAGCCCCAGCATTTT. Protein product: CASRTRRGSNQPQHF.

This clone came up once. The junction differs from germline at one of its ends, possibly a read error. The chain recombines TRBV6-1 with TRBJ2-2; D remains ambiguous. Germline V gene data show CDR1 as MNHNS and CDR2 as SASEGT. The CDR3 totals 14 residues. CDR3 region: CASREGVNTGELFF. Written as DNA, the CDR3 is TGTGCCAGCAGGGAAGGAGTGAACACCGGGGAGCTGTTTTTT.

In its sample, this clone was seen a few times. V gene TRBV21-1 combines with J gene TRBJ2-7; the table's D call of TRBD1 was not tested on the DNA. TRBV21-1 is described as a pseudogene. This CDR3 has 13 amino acids. The CDR3 region has the DNA TGTGCCAGCAGCGACGGGACAGCCCACATGCAGTACTTC. Its protein is CASSDGTAHMQYF.

J is TRBJ2-7 and V is TRBV5-6, with 9 positions matching TRBD1. V dropped 7 bases and J dropped 1; count of bases not matched to a gene: 3. CDR3 length: 13 residues. Germline V gives CDR1 SGHDT, CDR2 YYEEEE. CDR3 sequence (DNA): TGTGCCAGCGGGGGACAGGGTTCCTACGAGCAGTACTTC. This translates into CASGGQGSYEQYF.

This rearrangement joins TRBV11-2 to TRBJ1-1, with TRBD1 matching 8 bases. Losses at the gene ends were 3 bases for V and 1 base for J; bases not matched to a gene: 13. This CDR3 has 18 amino acids. Germline V gene lookup returns CDR1 SGHAT and CDR2 FQNNGV. The CDR3 is CASSFRALTGGRNTEAFF. The CDR3 DNA follows: TGTGCCAGCAGCTTCCGCGCCCTAACAGGGGGAAGGAACACTGAAGCTTTCTTT.

The rearrangement links TRBV5-4 to TRBJ2-1; possible D gene TRBD1, 5 bases. The V gene's germline CDR1 is SGHNT and CDR2 YYREEE (reference sequence). Trimming pared 0 bases from V and 0 bases from J, leaving 7 bases between. The length of the CDR3 is 15 residues. CDR3 loop: CASSLDRSSYNEQFF. The CDR3 DNA is TGTGCCAGCAGCTTGGACAGGAGCTCCTACAATGAGCAGTTCTTC.

The rearrangement links TRBV7-8 to TRBJ2-1, with 9 bases aligning to TRBD2. Losses at the gene ends were 3 bases for V and 9 bases for J; bases not matched to a gene: 12. Germline CDR1 reads SGHVS; CDR2 reads FQNEAQ. This CDR3 has 16 amino acids. Here the CDR3 DNA reads TGTGCCAGCAGCTTTCTGAGCGCGGGAGGGCAAGGTGAGCAGTTCTTC. It codes for CASSFLSAGGQGEQFF.

The chain is built from TRBV12-5 and TRBJ2-5, with TRBD2 matching over 9 bases. The CDR3 consists of 15 residues. V shed 2 bases, J shed 1 base, and the junction held 2 bases outside the gene matches. Germline-derived CDR1 and CDR2 are LGHNT and FRNRAP. The chain's CDR3 is CASGLTSGLQETQYF. The CDR3 bases are TGTGCTAGTGGTTTGACTAGCGGGCTCCAAGAGACCCAGTACTTC.

This chain joins TRBV7-9 and TRBJ2-6; 12 bases are a match to TRBD2. The CDR3 is 17 residues long. Germline CDR1 is SEHNR and CDR2 is FQNEAQ (reference sequence). V shed 6 bases, J shed 1 base, and the junction held 4 bases outside the gene matches. CDR3 region: CASRELAGGSGANVLTF. The CDR3 DNA reads TGTGCCAGCAGGGAACTAGCGGGAGGATCTGGGGCCAACGTCCTGACTTTC.

This clone has only a few counts. The rearrangement links TRBV19 to TRBJ1-2, with 9 bases identical to TRBD1. CDR3 length: 15 residues. V dropped 7 bases and J dropped 4; count of bases not matched to a gene: 10. The germline CDR1 and CDR2 sequences are LNHDA and SQIVND (reference sequence). Written as DNA, the CDR3 is TGTGCCAGTAAAACCGGGACAGGGAATGTCTATGGCTACACCTTC. Translation: CASKTGTGNVYGYTF.

By share, this clone ranks as medium-sized (0.01 to 0.1%). The rearrangement links TRBV21-1 to TRBJ2-1; no DNA check was done on the table's D call, TRBD2. TRBV21-1 is a documented pseudogene. This CDR3 spans 12 amino acids. The CDR3 spells CASSGGPYEQFF. The CDR3 coding sequence is TGTGCCAGTTCGGGAGGGCCCTATGAGCAGTTCTTC.

This clone was detected once. The V call is TRBV18, the J call TRBJ2-3; D unclear. Germline lookup yields CDR1 KGHSH and CDR2 LQKENI. V was cut by 3 bases and J by 3 bases, with 4 bases left in between. The CDR3 runs to 12 residues. CDR3 nucleotide sequence: TGTGCCAGCTCACCTACAACAGATACGCAGTATTTT. The encoded protein is CASSPTTDTQYF.

This chain links TRBV5-1 with TRBJ2-5, with D perhaps TRBD1 (6 bases). V lost 3 bases and J lost 2, with 14 bases in between. CDR3 length: 15 amino acids. Germline assignment: CDR1 SGHRS and CDR2 YFSETQ. In DNA, the CDR3 is TGCGCCAGCAGCTCCTCTGGGACATCGCAAGAGACCCAGTACTTC. Protein: CASSSSGTSQETQYF.

The gene calls are TRBV7-9 and TRBJ1-1; 7 bases are shared with TRBD1. Looked up from germline, CDR1 is SEHNR and CDR2 is FQNEAQ (reference sequence). Germline trimming cut 9 bases from V and 5 bases from J; bases unmatched to any gene: 6. The CDR3 sequence is 12 residues long. CDR3 coding DNA: TGTGCCAGTCAGGGGGTCGAGACTGAAGCTTTCTTT. This sequence encodes CASQGVETEAFF.

The gene calls are TRBV19 and TRBJ2-1, with D possibly being TRBD1 (7 bases). The CDR3 is made up of 12 amino acids. Trimming removed 3 bases from V and 13 bases from J, with 13 bases in between. Germline lookup yields CDR1 LNHDA and CDR2 SQIVND (reference sequence). The CDR3 nucleotides are TGTGCCAGTAGTATTGGGGGGACAGAACAGTTCTTC. Its protein product is CASSIGGTEQFF.

V is TRBV9 and J is TRBJ1-2; the D gene is possibly TRBD1 (6 bases). The CDR3 runs 14 residues. V was shortened by 3 bases and J by 8 bases, with 17 bases between the two germline ends. CDR1 SGDLS and CDR2 YYNGEE come from the germline V gene. CDR3 in amino acids: CASSAGGRGRGYTF. CDR3 nucleotide sequence: TGTGCCAGCAGCGCAGGAGGCAGGGGTCGCGGCTACACCTTC.

This chain links TRBV25-1 with TRBJ1-1; 10 bases agree with TRBD1. CDR1 and CDR2 (germline): MGHDK, SYGVNS. This CDR3 spans 16 amino acids. The V gene end was trimmed by 3 bases and the J gene end by 5 bases; junction bases not matched to a gene: 9. The CDR3 spells CASSDSDRGRGTEAFF. DNA of the CDR3: TGTGCCAGCAGTGACTCCGACAGGGGGCGCGGAACTGAAGCTTTCTTT.

J is TRBJ1-4 and V is TRBV27, with TRBD1 matching 7 bases. CDR1 MNHEY and CDR2 SMNVEV come from the germline V gene (reference sequence). Trimming took 8 bases from V and 4 from J; bases not matched to a gene: 7. The CDR3 has 14 residues. Here the CDR3 reads CASRTQGVNEKLFF. In nucleotides, the CDR3 is TGTGCCAGCCGTACCCAGGGGGTTAATGAAAAACTGTTTTTT.

The chain is built from TRBV15 and TRBJ1-4; TRBD1 might be the D (5 bases). Germline-derived CDR1 and CDR2 are LNHNV and YYDKDF (reference sequence). The CDR3 totals 14 residues. Trimming removed 4 bases at V and 7 bases at J, with 13 bases between. CDR3: CATSKGQGGEKLFF. CDR3 sequence (DNA): TGTGCCACCAGCAAAGGACAAGGCGGTGAAAAACTGTTTTTT.

The genes are TRBV28 and TRBJ2-1, with 9 bases fitting TRBD1. V was pared by 4 bases and J by 4 bases, with 5 bases of the junction left unmatched. The CDR3 sequence is 15 residues long. Germline V gene data show CDR1 as MDHEN and CDR2 as SYDVKM. In nucleotides, the CDR3 is TGTGCCAGCAGTTCAGCCGGGACAGGGTACAATGAGCAGTTCTTC. As protein: CASSSAGTGYNEQFF.

The genes are TRBV7-9 and TRBJ2-6, with no clear D. The V end was cut by 4 bases, the J end by 3 bases, with 10 bases between. Germline CDR1 SEHNR, CDR2 FQNEAQ (reference sequence). This CDR3 has 15 amino acids. The CDR3 bases are TGTGCCAGCAGCTCGAACAGTGGTGGGGCCAACGTCCTGACTTTC. Amino acids: CASSSNSGGANVLTF.

Here the CDR3 reads CASSTPLDRPTDTQYF. DNA of the CDR3: TGTGCCAGCAGCACACCCCTGGACAGGCCCACAGATACGCAGTATTTT. This sequence joins TRBV6-4 and TRBJ2-3, with 7 bases lining up with TRBD1. Trimming cost V 6 bases and J 2 bases; bases outside gene matches: 11. Per germline, CDR1 MRHNA and CDR2 SNTAGT. The CDR3 sequence is 16 residues long.

This chain connects TRBV4-1 to TRBJ2-2, with a possible D match to TRBD1 (6 bases). This CDR3 spans 17 amino acids. Trimming cost V 0 bases and J 1 base, with 12 bases left between them. Germline V gene sequence: CDR1 MGHRA, CDR2 YSYEKL. The DNA of the CDR3 is TGCGCCAGCAGCCAAGATTATGGGACATTGAACACCGGGGAGCTGTTTTTT. Translating it yields CASSQDYGTLNTGELFF.

V is TRBV9 and J is TRBJ2-5; D perhaps matches TRBD2 (6 bases). This CDR3 region has 17 residues. V was clipped by 2 bases and J by 4 bases, with 21 bases between them. Germline CDR1 reads SGDLS; CDR2 reads YYNGEE. The CDR3 DNA reads TGTGCCAGCAGCGTTGGGGGAGCGGGCCCAAAAGGAGAGACCCAGTACTTC. Residues: CASSVGGAGPKGETQYF. Complete variable domain (other parts from reference TRBV9 and TRBJ2-5): DSGVTQTPKHLITATGQRVTLRCSPRSGDLSVYWYQQSLDQGLQFLIQYYNGEERAKGNILERFSAQQFPDLHSELNLSSLELGDSALYFCASSVGGAGPKGETQYFGPGTRLLVL.

This chain joins TRBV7-9 and TRBJ1-1; D remains unclear. Germline CDR1 is SEHNR and CDR2 is FQNEAQ (reference sequence). Deletions cut 2 bases from V and 8 bases from J, with 12 bases between. This CDR3 contains 13 residues. The CDR3 here is CASSLSGGREAFF. CDR3 coding DNA: TGTGCCAGCAGCTTAAGCGGCGGCAGGGAAGCTTTCTTT.